The T cell receptor (beta chain) described here comes from a study of CD8 T cells in ankylosing spondylitis. Broader study findings: Seemingly characteristic of ankylosing spondylitis blood was a TCR beta motif consisting of eight highly homologous variants.

TCRdb analysed the 5' RACE reads with MiXCR anew, one entry per CDR3 protein. The sample lists 300,000 to 400,000 distinct CDR3 sequences; 20% to 25% were seen once. Of note for this clonotype: Its antigen is unidentified.

This receptor was obtained from a male donor with ankylosing spondylitis. Source material: blood, either unsorted or a sorted T cell fraction (not recorded which).

CDR3 bases: TGTGCCAGCAGCTTAGTAGAGACCGGGGAGCTGTTTTTT. Protein: CASSLVETGELFF. This chain links TRBV7-8 with TRBJ2-2; D uncertain. This CDR3 has 13 amino acids. Between the trimmed V and J ends, which lost 1 base and 5 bases, there was a span of 5 bases. CDR1 SGHVS and CDR2 FQNEAQ come from the germline V gene. Full variable domain (outside the CDR3, taken from reference TRBV7-8 and TRBJ2-2): GAGVSQSPRYKVAKRGQDVALRCDPISGHVSLFWYQQALGQGPEFLTYFQNEAQLDKSGLPSDRFFAERPEGSVSTLKIQRTQQEDSAVYLCASSLVETGELFFGEGSRLTVL.